Listed here are 32 T cell receptor beta chains from one sample, sequenced in a study of blood T cell repertoires in COVID-19 (dated by TCRdb to 2018 to 2020). The library was produced with the immunoSEQ multiplex PCR assay. Here the immuneACCESS table is served through TCRdb, limited to in-frame sequences with V and J called. Missing clones are a known gap in these copies; in checked studies unresolved V genes cover under half, and the rest lacks a known reason. For this sample there are hundreds of thousands of clones; roughly 91% appear just once. Of the sample, around 2% is held by the ten largest clones. The sequencing input was PBMCs or T cells enriched from blood (not recorded which). These receptors were obtained from a woman in her sixties in a cohort exposed to, infected with or recovered from COVID-19 (not recorded which).

V and J are TRBV3-1 (or the pseudogene TRBV3-2) and TRBJ2-7; D remains unclear. Trimming left V 7 bases short and J 0 bases short, with 13 bases between. Germline V gene data show CDR1 as LGHDT and CDR2 as YNNKEL (reference sequence). This CDR3 contains 14 residues. As DNA, the CDR3 is TGTGCCAGCACCTCGACGGCTAGCTCCTACGAGCAGTACTTC. This codes for CASTSTASSYEQYF.

This clone was observed once. The chain recombines TRBV28 with TRBJ1-3; 7 bases match TRBD1. This CDR3 is built from 14 residues. Per germline, CDR1 MDHEN and CDR2 SYDVKM. Trimming cost V 7 bases and J 3 bases; bases outside gene matches: 6. In DNA, the CDR3 is TGTGCCAGCACCCCGACAGGGCATGGAAACACCATATATTTT. Translated, it gives CASTPTGHGNTIYF.

V usage is TRBV27 and J usage is TRBJ1-2, with D unresolved. The CDR3 is 14 amino acids. The germline V gene encodes CDR1 MNHEY and CDR2 SMNVEV (reference sequence). V dropped 2 bases and J dropped 4 bases, with 11 bases sitting between them. Here the CDR3 reads CASSLTGFGYGYTF. The CDR3 nucleotides read TGTGCCAGCAGTTTAACGGGGTTCGGCTATGGCTACACCTTC.

This clone showed up just once. The rearrangement links TRBV27 to TRBJ2-7; weak D call: TRBD2 (5 bases). Germline loops: CDR1 MNHEY, CDR2 SMNVEV (reference sequence). Trimming stripped 0 bases from V and 0 bases from J, with 9 bases between. This CDR3 spans 15 amino acids. The CDR3 region has the DNA TGTGCCAGCAGTTTATCGGGAGATAGCTCCTACGAGCAGTACTTC. Translation: CASSLSGDSSYEQYF.

The chain uses TRBV4-2 and TRBJ1-5; 9 bases line up with TRBD1. The length of the CDR3 is 15 residues. The junction had 5 bases not matched to a gene; V was cut back by 3 bases and J by 5 bases. Germline assignment: CDR1 LGHNA and CDR2 YNFKEQ. The CDR3 region is CASSHKTGGDQPQHF. The CDR3 DNA follows: TGTGCCAGCAGCCATAAGACAGGGGGTGATCAGCCCCAGCATTTT.

The chain joins TRBV15 to TRBJ2-1; 11 positions match TRBD2. Losses at the gene ends were 4 bases for V and 0 bases for J; bases not matched to a gene: 8. Germline assignment: CDR1 LNHNV and CDR2 YYDKDF (reference sequence). The CDR3 loop spans 18 amino acids. Here the CDR3 DNA reads TGTGCCACCAGCACCACGGGACTAGCGGCCAGCTCCTACAATGAGCAGTTCTTC. Protein: CATSTTGLAASSYNEQFF.

V usage is TRBV28 and J usage is TRBJ2-4; possible D gene TRBD1, 6 bases. The germline V gene encodes CDR1 MDHEN and CDR2 SYDVKM. V lost 3 bases, J lost 0 bases, and 12 bases lay in between. The CDR3 runs 16 residues. The CDR3 protein is CASSFGQQLAKNIQYF. CDR3 nucleotides: TGTGCCAGCAGTTTCGGACAGCAACTAGCCAAAAACATTCAGTACTTC.

This clone came up once. V and J are TRBV5-1 and TRBJ1-6; possible D gene TRBD1, 6 bases. The length of the CDR3 is 19 residues. Germline CDR1 SGHRS, CDR2 YFSETQ. Deletions cut 4 bases from V and 0 bases from J, with 20 bases between. The CDR3 region is CASSGGADRRSSYNSPLHF. For the CDR3, the DNA is TGCGCCAGCAGCGGGGGGGCTGACAGGAGGAGCTCCTATAATTCACCCCTCCACTTT.

V gene TRBV5-1 combines with J gene TRBJ1-3; no firm D call. V lost 4 bases to trimming and J lost 0 bases, with 11 bases between them. CDR3 length: 15 amino acids. CDR1 and CDR2 (germline): SGHRS, YFSETQ. CDR3 DNA: TGCGCCAGCAGCATGATAGGAGGCTCTGGAAACACCATATATTTT. This translates into CASSMIGGSGNTIYF.

This chain connects TRBV4-3 to TRBJ1-2; D not certain. From germline, CDR1 is LGHNA and CDR2 YSLEER. The V and J ends lost 0 bases and 6 bases respectively, with 14 bases between them. CDR3 length: 15 residues. CDR3 residues: CASSQDHEPRHGYTF. Here the CDR3 DNA reads TGCGCCAGCAGCCAAGATCACGAGCCCCGCCATGGCTACACCTTC.

This chain links TRBV28 with TRBJ1-5; D gene ambiguous. Germline loops: CDR1 MDHEN, CDR2 SYDVKM. The CDR3 totals 16 residues. Trimming left V 4 bases short and J 1 base short, with 14 bases between. The DNA of the CDR3 is TGTGCCAGCAGTTATTCCGGGGAAGGGAGCAATCAGCCCCAGCATTTT. Encoded protein: CASSYSGEGSNQPQHF.

CDR3 region: CASSVVPAGGVYNEQFF. CDR3 bases: TGTGCCAGCAGCGTAGTACCAGCGGGAGGGGTTTACAATGAGCAGTTCTTC. The rearrangement uses TRBV9 and TRBJ2-1; TRBD2 agrees at 10 bases. This CDR3 region has 17 residues. CDR1 and CDR2 from the germline V gene are SGDLS and YYNGEE. J gave up 4 bases and V 0 bases, and 7 bases lay outside the gene matches.

The rearrangement joins TRBV7-2 to TRBJ1-3; 9 positions match TRBD1. The CDR3 sequence is 18 residues long. Germline V gives CDR1 SGHTA, CDR2 FQGNSA. The junction had 13 bases not matched to a gene; V was cut back by 3 bases and J by 4 bases. The CDR3 reads CASSFHGLDRGTGNTIYF. For the CDR3, the DNA is TGTGCCAGCAGCTTCCACGGATTGGACAGGGGAACCGGAAACACCATATATTTT.

This rearrangement joins TRBV21-1 to TRBJ1-5; the table names TRBD1, a call not compared with the DNA. TRBV21-1 is classified as a pseudogene. The CDR3 consists of 16 residues. CDR3 in DNA: TGTGCCAGCAGCGACGGGAGACAGGGACGGAATCAGCCCCAGCATTTT. The encoded protein is CASSDGRQGRNQPQHF.

The chain has TRBV27 and TRBJ2-4, with D perhaps matching TRBD1 (5 bases). The CDR3 is 19 amino acids. V dropped 0 bases and J dropped 6 bases, with 24 bases sitting between them. The germline V gene encodes CDR1 MNHEY and CDR2 SMNVEV (reference sequence). The CDR3 region is CASSLSAIVVPGQGNIQYF. Written as DNA, the CDR3 is TGTGCCAGCAGTTTATCGGCCATCGTAGTGCCGGGTCAGGGAAACATTCAGTACTTC.

CDR3 sequence (DNA): TGTGCCACCTTCTCGACAGGGTCTAGCTCCTACGAGCAGTACTTC. Its protein product is CATFSTGSSSYEQYF. The chain is built from TRBV28 and TRBJ2-7; 7 bases line up with TRBD1. After removal of 10 bases from V and 0 bases from J, the junction contained 12 bases not matched to a gene. From germline, CDR1 is MDHEN and CDR2 SYDVKM. CDR3 length equals 15 residues. The full variable domain, its missing parts supplied by reference TRBV28 and TRBJ2-7, is DVKVTQSSRYLVKRTGEKVFLECVQDMDHENMFWYRQDPGLGLRLIYFSYDVKMKEKGDIPEGYSVSREKKERFSLILESASTNQTSMYLCATFSTGSSSYEQYFGPGTRLTVT.

The chain carries TRBV28 and TRBJ1-2; TRBD1 matches at 9 bases. Germline V lookup: CDR1 MDHEN, CDR2 SYDVKM. The length of the CDR3 is 13 residues. DNA of the CDR3: TGTGCTTACAGGGGGCGAGGGGGCTATGGCTACACCTTC. Encoded protein: CAYRGRGGYGYTF.

This chain joins TRBV5-4 and TRBJ2-2; TRBD1 might be the D (6 bases). The CDR3 covers 14 residues. The germline V gene has CDR1 SGHNT and CDR2 YYREEE (reference sequence). Between the trimmed V and J ends, which lost 5 bases and 7 bases, there was a span of 15 bases. The CDR3 is CASSFTGKGGELFF. The CDR3 coding sequence is TGTGCCAGCAGTTTTACAGGGAAAGGCGGGGAGCTGTTTTTT.

The chain has TRBV27 and TRBJ1-5; D perhaps matches TRBD1 (6 bases). Germline-derived CDR1 and CDR2 are MNHEY and SMNVEV (reference sequence). The length of the CDR3 is 15 residues. V lost 6 bases and J lost 3, with 15 bases in between. The CDR3 DNA follows: TGTGCCAGCAGCCGGTTCACAGGGAACAATCAGCCCCAGCATTTT. Encoded protein: CASSRFTGNNQPQHF.

A word on this clone: This same CDR3 is encoded by further DNA sequences in the sample. The genes are TRBV24-1 and TRBJ1-2; TRBD1 might be the D (5 bases). CDR1 is KGHDR and CDR2 is SFDVKD in the germline V gene. Trimming stripped 3 bases from V and 4 bases from J, with 11 bases between. The CDR3 runs to 14 residues. Here the CDR3 DNA reads TGTGCCACCAGTGATCTCGACAGAACCTATGGCTACACCTTC. It encodes CATSDLDRTYGYTF.

The chain links TRBV27 to TRBJ2-1; 11 bases fit TRBD2. J gave up 5 bases and V 5 bases, and 20 bases lay outside the gene matches. Germline V gene data show CDR1 as MNHEY and CDR2 as SMNVEV (reference sequence). There are 20 residues in the CDR3. The CDR3 here is CASSPPIVGLAGGNDNEQFF. CDR3 sequence (DNA): TGTGCCAGCAGTCCACCCATTGTCGGGCTAGCGGGAGGAAACGACAATGAGCAGTTCTTC.

The rearrangement links TRBV7-9 to TRBJ2-1; D is possibly TRBD1 (6 bases). V gave up 1 base and J gave up 10 bases, with 11 bases separating them. CDR3 length: 13 amino acids. Germline V gene sequence: CDR1 SEHNR, CDR2 FQNEAQ (reference sequence). The CDR3 region has the DNA TGTGCCAGCAGCTTAGAGGGGGTCGGCGAGCAGTTCTTC. Its protein is CASSLEGVGEQFF. Full variable domain (remainder filled in from reference TRBV7-9 and TRBJ2-1): DTGVSQNPRHKITKRGQNVTFRCDPISEHNRLYWYRQTLGQGPEFLTYFQNEAQLEKSRLLSDRFSAERPKGSFSTLEIQRTEQGDSAMYLCASSLEGVGEQFFGPGTRLTVL.

This chain links TRBV5-1 with TRBJ2-1; 13 bases agree with TRBD2. Germline V gene data show CDR1 as SGHRS and CDR2 as YFSETQ. This CDR3 comprises 16 residues. After removal of 1 base from V and 9 bases from J, the junction contained 7 bases not matched to a gene. Here the CDR3 DNA reads TGCGCCAGCAGCTTGACCGGGACTAGCGGGATTCGTGAGCAGTTCTTC. It yields the protein CASSLTGTSGIREQFF.

Here the CDR3 DNA reads TGCGCCCCAGCACTAGCGGGAGAAAAGGGGTCCTACGAGCAGTACTTC. Amino acid sequence: CAPALAGEKGSYEQYF. The chain has TRBV10-1 and TRBJ2-7; 11 nucleotides align to TRBD2. The CDR3 totals 16 residues. The ends lost 11 bases at V and 1 base at J; junction bases unmatched: 13. Germline V gene lookup returns CDR1 WNHNN and CDR2 SYGVQD (reference sequence).

The chain links TRBV2 to TRBJ2-7; the match to TRBD2 covers 10 bases. V shed 6 bases, J shed 5 bases, and the junction held 7 bases outside the gene matches. This CDR3 contains 14 residues. Per germline, CDR1 SNHLY and CDR2 FYNNEI. The CDR3 bases are TGTGCCAGCAGAGGAGGGACTAGCGTGGACGAGCAGTACTTC. Its translation: CASRGGTSVDEQYF.

V usage is TRBV28 and J usage is TRBJ2-1, with a tentative D call TRBD2 (6 bases). Germline CDR1 and CDR2: MDHEN and SYDVKM. V was pared by 4 bases and J by 0 bases, with 10 bases between. This CDR3 contains 15 residues. CDR3 sequence (DNA): TGTGCCAGCAGTTCAGGAGGGGCCTCCTACAATGAGCAGTTCTTC. It yields the protein CASSSGGASYNEQFF. The whole variable domain, remainder taken from reference TRBV28 and TRBJ2-1, is DVKVTQSSRYLVKRTGEKVFLECVQDMDHENMFWYRQDPGLGLRLIYFSYDVKMKEKGDIPEGYSVSREKKERFSLILESASTNQTSMYLCASSSGGASYNEQFFGPGTRLTVL.

This clone turned up a few times. The chain links TRBV6-1 to TRBJ1-2, with D possibly matching TRBD1 (6 bases). The CDR3 is 16 amino acids. Germline V gene data show CDR1 as MNHNS and CDR2 as SASEGT. V was clipped by 0 bases and J by 4 bases, with 15 bases between them. The CDR3 loop is CASSEARGAYGYGYTF. DNA for the CDR3: TGTGCCAGCAGTGAAGCGCGGGGGGCCTACGGCTATGGCTACACCTTC.

This clone was seen a handful of times. The rearrangement links TRBV2 to TRBJ2-4; 8 bases fit TRBD2. The CDR3 is made up of 16 amino acids. The germline V gene encodes CDR1 SNHLY and CDR2 FYNNEI. V was pared by 2 bases and J by 3 bases, with 6 bases of the junction left unmatched. This CDR3 is CASSELVAGSKNIQYF. CDR3 DNA sequence: TGTGCCAGCAGTGAATTGGTAGCGGGGAGCAAAAACATTCAGTACTTC.

This chain links TRBV9 with TRBJ2-1; TRBD2 matches 10 bases. Germline values: CDR1 SGDLS, CDR2 YYNGEE. V shed 0 bases, J shed 5 bases, and the junction held 11 bases outside the gene matches. CDR3 size: 18 residues. CDR3 region: CASSVGASGSRRDNEQFF. CDR3 coding DNA: TGTGCCAGCAGCGTAGGAGCTAGCGGGAGTCGAAGGGACAATGAGCAGTTCTTC. The complete variable domain, with remaining parts taken from reference TRBV9 and TRBJ2-1, reads DSGVTQTPKHLITATGQRVTLRCSPRSGDLSVYWYQQSLDQGLQFLIQYYNGEERAKGNILERFSAQQFPDLHSELNLSSLELGDSALYFCASSVGASGSRRDNEQFFGPGTRLTVL.

V and J are TRBV6-5 and TRBJ1-4; 9 positions match TRBD1. The CDR3 spans 13 residues. V dropped 9 bases and J dropped 5; count of bases not matched to a gene: 4. Germline CDR1 MNHEY, CDR2 SVGAGI. Here the CDR3 reads CASGDRVNEKLFF. CDR3 DNA: TGTGCCAGTGGGGACAGGGTCAATGAAAAACTGTTTTTT.

V is TRBV5-1 and J is TRBJ2-2; a weak D match, TRBD2 (6 bases). CDR1 is SGHRS, CDR2 YFSETQ, per germline. This CDR3 comprises 16 residues. V lost 0 bases to trimming and J lost 1 base, with 10 bases between them. CDR3 loop: CASSLARGMNTGELFF. The CDR3 DNA follows: TGCGCCAGCAGCTTGGCGCGGGGCATGAACACCGGGGAGCTGTTTTTT.

The J gene is TRBJ2-5, the V gene TRBV7-8; maybe TRBD2 (5 bases). The CDR3 spans 14 residues. CDR1 and CDR2 from the germline V gene are SGHVS and FQNEAQ. V lost 5 bases to trimming and J lost 1 base, with 11 bases between them. The CDR3 is CASSQQRTQETQYF. The DNA for the CDR3 is TGTGCCAGCAGCCAACAGCGGACCCAAGAGACCCAGTACTTC.